This TCR beta chain comes out of a study of CD8+ T cells in alopecia areata. Ten or more counts support this clone. As the sequencing template, cDNA was produced by extracting RNA and reverse transcribing it. Profiled with immunoSEQ multiplex PCR; TCRdb holds only in-frame clones, not every one. The table includes fewer than 250,000 clones, 35% to 40% detected once. Noted treatment: oral pan-JAK inhibitor, 5-10 mg twice daily. The V and J ends lost 1 base and 3 bases, in that order; junction bases with no gene match: 2. Germline-derived CDR1 and CDR2 are MGHRA and YSYEKL. The CDR3 loop spans 14 amino acids.

V gene TRBV4-1 combines with J gene TRBJ2-7, with 8 bases lining up with TRBD2. The receptor comes from a human donor with alopecia areata. The sample here was CD4+ T cells sorted from blood, taken at approximately week 30, from a patient treated with tofacitinib. Here the CDR3 reads CASSQGTSGYEQYF. The CDR3 DNA follows: TGCGCCAGCAGCCAAGGTACTAGCGGCTACGAGCAGTACTTC.